The 10 T cell receptor beta chains listed next were all sequenced from one sample in a study of cytomegalovirus exposure and HLA in healthy donors. A multiplex PCR was run with 60 Vbeta primers and 13 Jbeta primers. Clones were read by immunoSEQ multiplex PCR, and TCRdb kept only the in-frame ones, dropping some. The repertoire holds about 64,000 clones, roughly 80% seen once, with approximately 4.8% in the top ten. The sequenced sample was PBMCs. Receptors were obtained from a male donor in good health and CMV-seropositive.

The CDR3 protein is CASSALPGQGPGNTF. DNA of the CDR3: TGTGCCAGTAGCGCACTCCCGGGACAGGGCCCTGGGAACACCTTC. The V gene is TRBV19, the J gene TRBJ1-2; the match to TRBD1 covers 9 bases. The CDR3 has 15 amino acids. The germline gives CDR1 LNHDA, CDR2 SQIVND (reference sequence). The J segment lost 12 bases and the V segment lost 6 bases, leaving 17 bases of the junction unmatched.

The gene calls are TRBV11-2 and TRBJ1-1; no definite D call. Germline V gives CDR1 SGHAT, CDR2 FQNNGV. With 0 bases removed from V and 7 bases from J, the gap between germline ends came to 9 bases. The CDR3 sequence is 13 residues long. Here the CDR3 reads CASSLDRVNEAFF. DNA of the CDR3: TGTGCCAGCAGCTTAGATCGGGTGAATGAAGCTTTCTTT.

This chain uses TRBV29-1 with TRBJ1-2; D is uncertain. The V and J ends lost 4 bases and 0 bases respectively, with 9 bases between them. Per germline, CDR1 SQVTM and CDR2 ANQGSEA. There are 13 residues in the CDR3. The CDR3 DNA reads TGCAGCGTTGGGGCTGCAGCTAACTATGGCTACACCTTC. This codes for CSVGAAANYGYTF.

This sequence joins TRBV5-1 and TRBJ2-1; a weak D match, TRBD2 (7 bases). Germline-derived CDR1 and CDR2 are SGHRS and YFSETQ. The CDR3 totals 16 residues. Trimming took off 4 bases at V and 2 bases at J, with 16 bases between the two ends. The CDR3 here is CASSPGGGGAYNEQFF. The CDR3, as DNA: TGCGCCAGCAGCCCTGGGGGCGGGGGAGCCTACAATGAGCAGTTCTTC.

The chain uses TRBV6-6 and TRBJ1-2; D is undetermined. The CDR3 is 14 residues long. Trimming shortened V by 7 bases and J by 3 bases, and 15 bases separated the two germline ends. Germline CDR1 is MNHNY and CDR2 is SVGAGI (reference sequence). CDR3 sequence (DNA): TGTGCCAGCAAGCCGGGTTATATCGACTATGGCTACACCTTC. Translated: CASKPGYIDYGYTF.

The gene calls are TRBV29-1 and TRBJ2-7, with D possibly being TRBD1 (6 bases). CDR1 is SQVTM, CDR2 ANQGSEA, per germline. The V gene lost 6 bases and the J gene lost 4 bases, with 13 bases spanning the gap. The CDR3 covers 12 residues. CDR3 amino acids: CSVHTGRYEQYF. The DNA for the CDR3 is TGCAGCGTCCACACAGGGAGATACGAGCAGTACTTC.

This clone was seen a few times. The DNA for the CDR3 is TGTGCCAGCAGCCAAGAGAAGCGGGGGAGTTCCTACAATGAGCAGTTCTTC. Translation gives CASSQEKRGSSYNEQFF. The rearrangement uses TRBV4-2 and TRBJ2-1; 8 nucleotides match TRBD2. With 0 bases clipped from V and 1 base from J, the junction kept 5 bases outside the gene matches. The CDR3 has 17 residues. The germline CDR1 and CDR2 sequences are LGHNA and YNFKEQ.

This chain connects TRBV4-3 to TRBJ2-3; TRBD1 matches at 9 bases. The CDR3 extends over 15 amino acids. V was clipped by 5 bases and J by 2 bases; unmatched bases: 5. Germline loops: CDR1 LGHNA, CDR2 YSLEER. The CDR3: CASSTRDRDTDTQYF. DNA of the CDR3: TGCGCCAGCAGCACACGGGACAGGGACACAGATACGCAGTATTTT.

This chain uses TRBV18 with TRBJ1-4, with D hard to call. Trimming took off 4 bases at V and 4 bases at J, with 19 bases between the two ends. Germline values: CDR1 KGHSH, CDR2 LQKENI. The CDR3 loop spans 17 amino acids. The CDR3 coding sequence is TGTGCCAGCTCACTGGAGGGCGGCTCAGTATTTAATGAAAAACTGTTTTTT. Translation gives CASSLEGGSVFNEKLFF.

V usage is TRBV10-3 and J usage is TRBJ1-2; 10 bases map to TRBD1. CDR1 and CDR2 (germline): ENHRY, SYGVKD. The CDR3 spans 16 residues. V was pared by 0 bases and J by 8 bases, with 9 bases of the junction left unmatched. CDR3 protein: CAISESSTGGGWGYTF. The CDR3 DNA reads as TGTGCCATCAGTGAGTCCTCGACAGGGGGCGGATGGGGCTACACCTTC.